The 22 T cell receptor beta chains presented below share a single source sample, sequenced in a study of blood T cell repertoires in COVID-19. Sequenced by immunoSEQ multiplex PCR; TCRdb stores in-frame clones only, minus some. The sample records 60,000 to 90,000 clones, about 74% being singletons. The sample comprised peripheral blood. The receptors shown here come from a human donor with acute or convalescent COVID-19. The donor label of this sample is uncertain.

The V gene is TRBV2, the J gene TRBJ1-5, with a weak D call TRBD1 (5 bases). CDR1 and CDR2 (germline): SNHLY, FYNNEI. The CDR3 is made up of 13 amino acids. Trimming left V 8 bases short and J 0 bases short, with 8 bases between. CDR3 sequence reads: CASCGTSNQPQHF. CDR3 nucleotides: TGTGCCAGCTGCGGGACTAGCAATCAGCCCCAGCATTTT.

The chain links TRBV28 to TRBJ2-7; TRBD1 might be the D (6 bases). CDR3 length: 13 residues. The germline V gene encodes CDR1 MDHEN and CDR2 SYDVKM. The germline V and J ends were trimmed by 10 bases and 2 bases, with 15 bases remaining between them. The CDR3 reads CATGRQGPYEQYF. The CDR3 nucleotides read TGTGCCACGGGGCGGCAGGGGCCCTACGAGCAGTACTTC.

The gene calls are TRBV4-2 and TRBJ2-7; 7 nucleotides match TRBD2. With 1 base clipped from V and 3 bases from J, the junction kept 6 bases outside the gene matches. The CDR3 consists of 15 residues. CDR1 is LGHNA, CDR2 YNFKEQ, per germline. CDR3 loop: CASSQGAGVGYEQYF. The CDR3 DNA sequence: TGTGCCAGCAGCCAAGGGGCGGGAGTCGGCTACGAGCAGTACTTC.

The rearrangement uses TRBV18 and TRBJ2-1; weak D call: TRBD1 (5 bases). The CDR3 runs 17 residues. V was shortened by 0 bases and J by 5 bases, with 17 bases between the two germline ends. Per the germline V gene, CDR1 is KGHSH and CDR2 is LQKENI. Here the CDR3 reads CASSPPSGRVGHNEQFF. CDR3 nucleotides: TGTGCCAGCTCACCACCCTCGGGCAGGGTGGGCCACAATGAGCAGTTCTTC.

The rearrangement links TRBV29-1 to TRBJ2-1; 8 positions agree with TRBD2. Germline assignment: CDR1 SQVTM and CDR2 ANQGSEA. V trimming: 4 bases; J trimming: 7 bases; junction bases outside the gene matches: 6. The CDR3 has 13 amino acids. The CDR3 sequence: CSVGYGGGNEQFF. CDR3 coding DNA: TGCAGCGTTGGGTACGGGGGGGGGAATGAGCAGTTCTTC.

V is TRBV18 and J is TRBJ1-2; 11 bases are shared with TRBD1. CDR3 length: 14 residues. CDR1 is KGHSH and CDR2 is LQKENI in the germline V gene. After removal of 3 bases from V and 7 bases from J, the junction contained 4 bases not matched to a gene. As DNA, the CDR3 is TGTGCCAGCTCACCGGGGACAGGGGGTATTGGCTACACCTTC. This gives the protein CASSPGTGGIGYTF.

This clone appeared a few times. This same CDR3 is encoded by further DNA sequences in the sample. The rearrangement uses TRBV5-1 and TRBJ2-7; 9 bases fit TRBD1. Germline CDR1 is SGHRS and CDR2 is YFSETQ. Trimming removed 0 bases from V and 3 bases from J; junction bases left unmatched: 4. This CDR3 contains 15 residues. The CDR3 spells CASSLAGTGYYEQYF. CDR3 nucleotide sequence: TGCGCCAGCAGCTTGGCCGGGACAGGGTACTACGAGCAGTACTTC.

This chain links TRBV28 with TRBJ2-7; TRBD2 matches 8 bases. V was pared by 8 bases and J by 0 bases, with 9 bases of the junction left unmatched. Per germline, CDR1 MDHEN and CDR2 SYDVKM. This CDR3 is 15 amino acids long. The CDR3 DNA reads TGTGCCAGCTCCCGGGGGGGGGTTAGCTCCTACGAGCAGTACGTC. This translates into CASSRGGVSSYEQYV.

V and J are TRBV6-5 and TRBJ1-3; no clear D. The CDR3 consists of 15 residues. Germline-derived CDR1 and CDR2 are MNHEY and SVGAGI. The V end was cut by 0 bases, the J end by 4 bases, with 10 bases between. The CDR3 DNA is TGTGCCAGCAGTTACTCGATGAGTTTGGGAAACACCATATATTTT. It is translated as CASSYSMSLGNTIYF.

The V call is TRBV6-5, the J call TRBJ1-5; D may be TRBD1 (5 bases). The germline V and J ends were trimmed by 6 bases and 0 bases, with 12 bases remaining between them. Germline CDR1 MNHEY, CDR2 SVGAGI. The CDR3 has 15 amino acids. The CDR3 bases are TGTGCCAGCAGACTACAGGTTTATAGCAATCAGCCCCAGCATTTT. As protein: CASRLQVYSNQPQHF.

This chain connects TRBV28 to TRBJ1-1; a weak D match, TRBD1 (6 bases). This CDR3 contains 16 residues. Germline CDR1 reads MDHEN; CDR2 reads SYDVKM. Trimming pared 7 bases from V and 4 bases from J, leaving 22 bases between. Here the CDR3 DNA reads TGTGCCAGCACCCCGCGGGGGGCAGCCGGCTCCACTGAAGCTTTCTTT. This translates into CASTPRGAAGSTEAFF.

The chain recombines TRBV27 with TRBJ1-2, with D unclear. The CDR3 contains 12 residues. Trimming cost V 5 bases and J 2 bases, with 6 bases left between them. CDR1 and CDR2 from the germline V gene are MNHEY and SMNVEV (reference sequence). The CDR3 coding sequence is TGTGCCAGCAGTCCCTACAACTATGGCTACACCTTC. This sequence encodes CASSPYNYGYTF.

This clone turned up a few times. The chain is built from TRBV10-3 and TRBJ1-2; D possibly corresponds to TRBD1 (6 bases). The CDR3 has 14 residues. Germline assignment: CDR1 ENHRY and CDR2 SYGVKD. V gave up 0 bases and J gave up 2 bases, with 7 bases separating them. CDR3 residues: CAISESGQNYGYTF. For the CDR3, the DNA is TGTGCCATCAGTGAGTCCGGACAGAACTATGGCTACACCTTC.

The chain employs TRBV24-1 and TRBJ1-1; D uncertain. Trimming pared 5 bases from V and 6 bases from J, leaving 30 bases between. The CDR3 runs to 19 residues. CDR1 KGHDR and CDR2 SFDVKD come from the germline V gene. The CDR3 sequence: CATSGPPRGREGRFAEAFF. The CDR3 DNA sequence: TGTGCCACCAGTGGTCCCCCCCGAGGGAGGGAAGGGAGATTCGCTGAAGCTTTCTTT.

The gene calls are TRBV4-2 and TRBJ1-3; tentatively, D is TRBD1 (6 bases). Per germline, CDR1 LGHNA and CDR2 YNFKEQ. The CDR3 length is 17 residues. V lost 2 bases, J lost 2 bases, and 16 bases lay in between. CDR3 sequence reads: CASSQRGLWGTGNTIYF. CDR3 nucleotide sequence: TGTGCCAGCAGCCAAAGGGGGTTATGGGGGACTGGAAACACCATATATTTT.

This chain links TRBV6-5 with TRBJ2-7; possibly TRBD1 for D (6 bases). V lost 0 bases and J 2 bases, leaving 11 bases between the germline ends. Germline V CDR1 and CDR2: MNHEY, SVGAGI. There are 15 residues in the CDR3. The chain's CDR3 is CASSYSSDRTYEQYF. The CDR3 DNA reads TGTGCCAGCAGTTACTCGAGTGACAGGACCTACGAGCAGTACTTC.

In nucleotides, the CDR3 is TGTGCCAGCAGCTTAGACCGTATGGCGGGAGGAACAGATACGCAGTATTTT. Its translation: CASSLDRMAGGTDTQYF. The V and J genes are TRBV7-9 and TRBJ2-3; 8 bases map to TRBD2. The CDR3 extends over 17 amino acids. CDR1 and CDR2 from the germline V gene are SEHNR and FQNEAQ (reference sequence). V gave up 1 base and J gave up 3 bases; unmatched junction bases: 9.

The chain links TRBV7-9 to TRBJ2-3, with TRBD1 matching 9 bases. Looked up from germline, CDR1 is SEHNR and CDR2 is FQNEAQ (reference sequence). V lost 3 bases to trimming and J lost 2 bases; unmatched junction nucleotides: 3. This CDR3 has 15 residues. The CDR3 nucleotides are TGTGCCAGCAGCTTTGGACAGGGGCCCACAGATACGCAGTATTTT. This sequence encodes CASSFGQGPTDTQYF.

This clone was seen more than once but under ten times. J is TRBJ1-1 and V is TRBV28, with TRBD1 identical over 9 bases. V was clipped by 6 bases and J by 4 bases; unmatched bases: 9. The CDR3 totals 15 residues. Germline V gene sequence: CDR1 MDHEN, CDR2 SYDVKM. CDR3: CASSPDTGGATEAFF. The CDR3 coding sequence is TGTGCCAGCAGCCCTGATACAGGGGGCGCCACTGAAGCTTTCTTT.

The chain combines TRBV5-5 with TRBJ1-5, with a weak D call TRBD1 (5 bases). V shed 0 bases and J shed 4 bases, with 8 bases lying between them. Per germline, CDR1 SGHKS and CDR2 YYEKEE (reference sequence). The CDR3 covers 14 residues. The CDR3: CASSLAGGNQPQHF. As DNA, the CDR3 is TGTGCCAGCAGCTTGGCCGGGGGAAATCAGCCCCAGCATTTT. The full variable domain, with the rest looked up from reference TRBV5-5 and TRBJ1-5, is DAGVTQSPTHLIKTRGQQVTLRCSPISGHKSVSWYQQVLGQGPQFIFQYYEKEERGRGNFPDRFSARQFPNYSSELNVNALLLGDSALYLCASSLAGGNQPQHFGDGTRLSIL.

The chain couples TRBV28 to TRBJ2-1; a weak D match, TRBD2 (5 bases). Germline CDR1 and CDR2: MDHEN and SYDVKM. The CDR3 loop spans 16 amino acids. Trimming took 4 bases from V and 5 from J, leaving 18 bases between them. The CDR3 loop is CASSSPGTRINNEQFF. CDR3 sequence (DNA): TGTGCCAGCAGTTCCCCGGGTACTAGAATCAACAATGAGCAGTTCTTC.

The V gene is TRBV5-1, the J gene TRBJ2-2; TRBD2 matches at 9 bases. This CDR3 has 18 amino acids. V lost 5 bases, J lost 0 bases, and 11 bases stayed unmatched. Germline loops: CDR1 SGHRS, CDR2 YFSETQ. CDR3 sequence: CASSRGPAGGANTGELFF. CDR3 coding DNA: TGCGCCAGCAGTCGAGGGCCAGCGGGGGGCGCGAACACCGGGGAGCTGTTTTTT.